This TCR beta chain was captured by sequencing in a study of technical replicates of blood from several donors. Only in-frame clones appear in the TCRdb table, and some are missing; sequencing was by immunoSEQ multiplex PCR. The sample consists of tens of thousands of clones, 85% to 95% of them appearing once. This CDR3 is built from 15 residues. V lost 1 base to trimming and J lost 10 bases, with 17 bases between them. Looked up from germline, CDR1 is SGHTA and CDR2 is FQGNSA. The V and J genes are TRBV7-2 and TRBJ2-4; D not resolved. Sequencing input: T cells isolated from PBMCs. This sequence originates from a human donor in good health. The CDR3 DNA sequence: TGTGCCAGCAGCTTAGGATTTGTGGCCCCAAAAATTCAGTACTTC. It encodes CASSLGFVAPKIQYF.